This TCR beta chain was found in a study of T cells after yellow fever vaccination (dated by TCRdb to the late 2010s). At the level of the whole study: The SMART-Seq v4 Ultra Low Input RNA kit was used to prepare libraries from fractions with low cell numbers. To track T-cell clones before and after primary and booster YFV17D yellow fever vaccination, bulk TCR alpha and beta repertoires were sequenced longitudinally. Two healthy male donors, one aged 18 to 30 and one aged 30 to 40 years, made up the cohort. Blood was drawn at multiple timepoints before and after primary and secondary immunization, with bulk PBMC replicates and cell subsets isolated.

Only a few counts were recorded for this clonotype. No cognate antigen has been identified for it. Base qualities are not provided; no much larger clone lies one nucleotide away. The treatment or condition label of this sample denotes: live attenuated yellow fever vaccine strain. PBMCs were isolated from peripheral blood using a standard Ficoll-Paque protocol. Dynabeads CD4 and CD8 positive selection kits were used to isolate the CD4 and CD8 T-cell fractions. TriZol was used to extract RNA from bulk PBMCs, CD4 and CD8 fractions, and dextramer-positive and dextramer-negative fractions. Overall study outcomes, separate from this receptor: The secondary T-cell response was weaker than the primary response but faster, peaking on day 5 instead of day 15. The study included only a couple of donors, which limits how far the findings can be generalized. Most clones expanded after primary vaccination were re-detected after the booster (around 96% of CD4 and about 88% of CD8), suggesting broad memory maintenance. A small fraction of clonotypes appeared in both the CD4 and CD8 compartments, likely as a result of convergent recombination. Computational filtering was required because FACS-sorted repertoires could contain abundant contaminating clonotypes from the bulk population.

The instrument given in TCRdb is Illumina NovaSeq 6000. TCR cDNA was synthesized by 5'RACE template switching, which introduced a universal primer site and unique molecular identifiers. Priming of cDNA synthesis was performed from both the TCR alpha and TCR beta constant segments. Two PCR steps were used to amplify libraries, with sample barcodes and sequencing adapters being added in the second step. Libraries were sequenced on Illumina HiSeq 2500 (2x100 bp) or NovaSeq (2x150 bp). In the original analysis: Demultiplexing of reads and collapsing into UMI consensus sequences were performed with MIGEC, and V(D)J alignment was carried out with MiXCR. Clonotypes responding to the vaccine were identified with edgeR on replicate PBMC samples, with the criteria of FDR below 0.01 and a log2 fold change above 5 up to day 15. Each bulk clonotype received a CD4 or CD8 identity based on whether the sequenced CD4 or CD8 repertoire contained that clonotype at higher abundance. Using fastp at Q25 and MiXCR, TCRdb reprocessed the public reads and kept productive beta chains. Each entry merges the rows of one CDR3 protein and shows their most common DNA and genes. The V and J calls here are based on TCRdb, not the publication. This sample lists about 340,000 distinct CDR3 sequences; 12% were detected once. The ten most abundant clones make up approximately 3.4% of the sample.

This TCR was sampled from a man aged 18 to 35 who received the YFV17D yellow fever vaccine. Here the sequenced sample was CD4+ T cells sorted from PBMCs, taken 15 days after the yellow fever booster vaccination.

The DNA reads TGTGCCAGCAGCTTGGACAGGTCGCGTGGCTACACCTTC. It encodes CASSLDRSRGYTF. The rearrangement combines TRBV5-5 with TRBJ1-2; a tentative D match to TRBD1 spans 5 bases. According to the germline V gene (reference sequence), CDR1 reads SGHKS and CDR2 reads YYEKEE. The CDR3 starts with the cysteine, ends with the phenylalanine, and has 13 residues. Just CDR3 DNA is preserved here, 39 bases in frame from base 1. The V end loses 0 bases and the J end loses 7 bases, and a stretch of 10 bases separates them.